This T cell receptor (beta chain) was sequenced during a study of regulatory T cells in long-lasting Graves disease. This clonotype was detected only a few times. CDR1 and CDR2 (germline): DFQATT, SNEGSKA (reference sequence). There are 13 residues in the CDR3. Trimming left V 6 bases short and J 7 bases short, with 19 bases between. Time point defined: persistent/refractory GD, antithyroid drugs over 5 years with positive TRAb. The TCR library was prepared using RNA isolated from PBMCs. Arm-PCR of CDR3 regions and iRepertoire HTBI primers were the basis on which TCR beta libraries were built. TCRdb re-called the multiplex PCR reads with MiXCR, one entry per CDR3 protein. The sample lists over 250,000 distinct CDR3 sequences, roughly a fifth occurring once.

This sequence joins TRBV20-1 and TRBJ2-7, with D possibly being TRBD1 (6 bases). This TCR derives from a female donor with Graves disease. Source: peripheral blood mononuclear cells (PBMCs), taken when the disease was refractory, from a patient treated with antithyroid drugs. The CDR3, as DNA: TGCAGTGCCGTGGACAGCCCGGACCGGGAGCAGTACTTC. This translates into CSAVDSPDREQYF.